The T cell receptor (beta chain) under discussion was sequenced for a study of blood T cells in healthy people across ages. Study-level points and caveats: Versus aged donors, long-lived donors had higher diversity and more naive CD4+ cells.

Germline V lookup: CDR1 SGHAT, CDR2 FQNNGV. This CDR3 has 15 residues. Using a J-beta primer mix together with a sample-barcoded 5' primer, a second PCR was run for roughly 7 to 11 cycles. TCRdb redid the calling of the 5' RACE reads with MiXCR, one entry per CDR3 protein. The table shows around 820,000 distinct CDR3 sequences, with roughly 25% occurring only once. In this sample, this clonotype turned up a few times. Its antigen is as yet unknown. The sample was also linked to a second study, of T cells of mothers and their children. This second report adds: Regardless of relatedness, pairs show thymic selection shaping TCR recombination output in a similar manner.

The V gene is TRBV11-2, the J gene TRBJ2-5, with 7 bases identical to TRBD2. The tail of the sequence fits TRBJ2-1 better, so the J call may be wrong. Input material: blood. This clonotype was sampled from a boy between 5 and 17 years old in good health. CDR3 protein: CASSLEERDYNEQFF. In DNA form, the CDR3 reads TGTGCCAGCAGCTTAGAGGAGCGGGACTACAATGAGCAGTTCTTC.